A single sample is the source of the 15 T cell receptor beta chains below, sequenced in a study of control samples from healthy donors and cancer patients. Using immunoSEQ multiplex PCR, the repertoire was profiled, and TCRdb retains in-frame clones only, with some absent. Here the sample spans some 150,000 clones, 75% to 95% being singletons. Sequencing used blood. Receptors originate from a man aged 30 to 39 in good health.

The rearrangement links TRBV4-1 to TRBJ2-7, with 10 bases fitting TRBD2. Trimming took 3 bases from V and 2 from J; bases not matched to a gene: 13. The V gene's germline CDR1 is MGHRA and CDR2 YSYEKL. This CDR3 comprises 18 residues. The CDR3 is CASSQPGQRLAGPYEQYF. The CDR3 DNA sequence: TGCGCCAGCAGCCAGCCGGGACAAAGACTAGCGGGTCCCTACGAGCAGTACTTC.

CDR3 DNA sequence: TGTGCCAGCAGCCGAAGCGGGACGGCGGAGACCCAGTACTTC. This sequence encodes CASSRSGTAETQYF. The J gene is TRBJ2-5, the V gene TRBV7-9; 7 positions agree with TRBD2. Germline V gene sequence: CDR1 SEHNR, CDR2 FQNEAQ (reference sequence). The CDR3 totals 14 residues. The ends lost 5 bases at V and 5 bases at J; junction bases unmatched: 8.

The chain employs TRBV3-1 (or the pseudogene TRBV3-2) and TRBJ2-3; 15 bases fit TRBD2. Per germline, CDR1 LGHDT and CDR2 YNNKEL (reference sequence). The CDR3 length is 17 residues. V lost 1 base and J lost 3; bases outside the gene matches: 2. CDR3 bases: TGTGCCAGCAGCCAAGCCGGGACTAGCGGGGGGACAGATACGCAGTATTTT. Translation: CASSQAGTSGGTDTQYF.

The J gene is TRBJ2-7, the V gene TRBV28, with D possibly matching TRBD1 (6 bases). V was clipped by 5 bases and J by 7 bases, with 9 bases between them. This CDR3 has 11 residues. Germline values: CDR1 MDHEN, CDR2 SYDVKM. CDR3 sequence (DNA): TGTGCCAGCAGTCTTAGGGGGGAGCAGTACTTC. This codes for CASSLRGEQYF.

As DNA, the CDR3 is TGTGCCAGCAGCTCCGGGACATGGGTTGAAAAACTGTTTTTT. As protein: CASSSGTWVEKLFF. This chain links TRBV27 with TRBJ1-4; possible D gene TRBD1, 6 bases. Trimming removed 6 bases from V and 7 bases from J, with 15 bases in between. The CDR3 runs 14 residues. Germline V gene data show CDR1 as MNHEY and CDR2 as SMNVEV (reference sequence).

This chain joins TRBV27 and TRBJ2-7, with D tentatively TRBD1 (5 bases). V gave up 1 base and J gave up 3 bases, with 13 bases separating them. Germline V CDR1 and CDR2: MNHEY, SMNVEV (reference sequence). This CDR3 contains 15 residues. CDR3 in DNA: TGTGCCAGCAGTTTATTTGGCCAGGGAAGCTACGAGCAGTACTTC. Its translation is CASSLFGQGSYEQYF.

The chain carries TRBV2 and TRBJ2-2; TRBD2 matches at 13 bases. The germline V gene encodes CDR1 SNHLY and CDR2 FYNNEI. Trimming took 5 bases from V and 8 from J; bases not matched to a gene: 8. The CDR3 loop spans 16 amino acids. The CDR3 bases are TGTGCCAGCAGTCTTCGGACTAGCGGGGGAAATGGGGAGCTGTTTTTT. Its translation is CASSLRTSGGNGELFF.

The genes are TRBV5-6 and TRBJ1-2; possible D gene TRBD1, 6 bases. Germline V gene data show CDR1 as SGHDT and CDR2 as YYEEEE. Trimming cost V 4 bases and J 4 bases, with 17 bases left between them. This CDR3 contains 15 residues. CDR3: CASSPRDIVVYGYTF. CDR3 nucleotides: TGTGCCAGCAGCCCCCGGGACATAGTTGTCTATGGCTACACCTTC. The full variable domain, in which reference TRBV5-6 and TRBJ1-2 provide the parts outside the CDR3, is DAGVTQSPTHLIKTRGQQVTLRCSPKSGHDTVSWYQQALGQGPQFIFQYYEEEERQRGNFPDRFSGHQFPNYSSELNVNALLLGDSALYLCASSPRDIVVYGYTFGSGTRLTVV.

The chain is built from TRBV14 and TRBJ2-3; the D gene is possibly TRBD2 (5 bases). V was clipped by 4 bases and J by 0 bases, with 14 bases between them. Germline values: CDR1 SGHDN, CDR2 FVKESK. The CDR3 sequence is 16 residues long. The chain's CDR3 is CASSRGSAPSTDTQYF. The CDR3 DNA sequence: TGTGCCAGCAGCCGGGGTAGCGCCCCGAGCACAGATACGCAGTATTTT.

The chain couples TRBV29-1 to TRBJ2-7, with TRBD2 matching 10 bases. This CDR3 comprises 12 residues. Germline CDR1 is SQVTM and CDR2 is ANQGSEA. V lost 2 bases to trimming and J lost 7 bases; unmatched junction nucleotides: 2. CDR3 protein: CSVELTSGEQYF. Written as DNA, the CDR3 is TGCAGCGTTGAATTGACTAGCGGGGAGCAGTACTTC.

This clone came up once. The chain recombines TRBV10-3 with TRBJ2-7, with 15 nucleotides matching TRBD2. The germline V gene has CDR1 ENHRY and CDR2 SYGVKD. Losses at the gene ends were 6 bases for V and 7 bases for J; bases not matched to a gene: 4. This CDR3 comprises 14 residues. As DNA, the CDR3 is TGTGCCATCAGCGCCGGGACTAGCGGGGGGGAGCAGTACTTC. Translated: CAISAGTSGGEQYF.

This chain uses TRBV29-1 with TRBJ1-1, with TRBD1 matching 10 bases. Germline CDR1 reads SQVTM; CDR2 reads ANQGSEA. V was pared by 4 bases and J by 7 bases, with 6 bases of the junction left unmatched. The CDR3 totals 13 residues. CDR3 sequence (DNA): TGCAGCGTTGCCGGGACAGGGGATGTTGAAGCTTTCTTT. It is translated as CSVAGTGDVEAFF.

DNA for the CDR3: TGTGCCACCAGCAGTGACAGGGGACCTCATAATTCACCCCTCCACTTT. It specifies CATSSDRGPHNSPLHF. The chain uses TRBV15 and TRBJ1-6; 8 bases agree with TRBD1. Germline CDR1 reads LNHNV; CDR2 reads YYDKDF (reference sequence). This CDR3 is 16 amino acids long. Losses at the gene ends were 3 bases for V and 5 bases for J; bases not matched to a gene: 6. The entire variable domain, with the rest obtained from reference TRBV15 and TRBJ1-6, is as follows: DAMVIQNPRYQVTQFGKPVTLSCSQTLNHNVMYWYQQKSSQAPKLLFHYYDKDFNNEADTPDNFQSRRPNTSFCFLDIRSPGLGDTAMYLCATSSDRGPHNSPLHFGNGTRLTVT.

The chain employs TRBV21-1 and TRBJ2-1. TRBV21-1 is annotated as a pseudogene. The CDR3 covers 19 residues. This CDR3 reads CASSTPGTRGSFPYNEQFF. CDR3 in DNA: TGTGCCAGCAGCACTCCCGGGACACGGGGGTCCTTCCCCTACAATGAGCAGTTCTTC.

The CDR3 sequence is CAWSQDSEQFF. CDR3 sequence (DNA): TGTGCCTGGAGCCAAGACAGTGAGCAGTTCTTC. V is TRBV30 and J is TRBJ2-1; weak D call: TRBD1 (5 bases). Germline-derived CDR1 and CDR2 are GTSNPN and SVGIG (reference sequence). The CDR3 runs to 11 residues. Trimming pared 3 bases from V and 9 bases from J, leaving 9 bases between.